A single sample is the source of the 22 T cell receptor beta chains below, sequenced in a study of blood T cell repertoires in COVID-19 (dated by TCRdb to the early 2020s). The receptor library was made with the immunoSEQ multiplex PCR assay. This is the immuneACCESS table as TCRdb keeps it, with only in-frame sequences that have V and J called. A part of the clones is gone; compared with another copy, unresolved V genes explain less than half, and the rest is unexplained. In this sample the table shows over 150,000 clones, 80% to 90% of which occur a single time. About an eighth of the sample goes to the ten largest clones. Sequencing was performed on peripheral blood. These receptor sequences come from a woman in her 70s with COVID-19, enrolled during active disease.

V and J are TRBV6-2 or TRBV6-3 and TRBJ2-1; 8 nucleotides agree with TRBD2. Per the germline V gene, CDR1 is MNHEY and CDR2 is SVGEGT. The CDR3 has 14 amino acids. After removal of 1 base from V and 6 bases from J, the junction contained 2 bases not matched to a gene. The CDR3 region is CASSYLGTSNEQFF. CDR3 coding DNA: TGTGCCAGCAGTTACTTGGGGACTAGCAATGAGCAGTTCTTC.

In its sample, this clone was seen once. This rearrangement joins TRBV10-3 to TRBJ2-3; TRBD2 matches at 9 bases. CDR1 and CDR2 from the germline V gene are ENHRY and SYGVKD. Losses at the gene ends were 8 bases for V and 3 bases for J; bases not matched to a gene: 3. This CDR3 has 13 residues. This CDR3 reads CAIGTSGTDTQYF. The CDR3 DNA is TGTGCCATCGGTACTAGCGGGACAGATACGCAGTATTTT.

The chain recombines TRBV30 with TRBJ2-3; D is uncertain. V was trimmed by 4 bases and J by 3 bases, leaving 11 bases between them. CDR1 and CDR2 from the germline V gene are GTSNPN and SVGIG (reference sequence). The CDR3 is 13 amino acids. The CDR3 region is CAWIIKATDTQYF. CDR3 in DNA: TGTGCCTGGATCATAAAAGCAACAGATACGCAGTATTTT.

Comments on this clone: The junction and the germline gene differ at one end; a read error may be behind it. The rearrangement links TRBV5-6 to TRBJ2-4, with a possible D match to TRBD1 (6 bases). Per the germline V gene, CDR1 is SGHDT and CDR2 is YYEEEE. The CDR3 runs 13 residues. The CDR3 here is CASSLARGTGPSF. The CDR3 nucleotides read TGTGCCAGCAGCTTGGCCAGGGGCACGGGCCCCAGCTTC. The full variable domain, completed using reference TRBV5-6 and TRBJ2-4, is DAGVTQSPTHLIKTRGQQVTLRCSPKSGHDTVSWYQQALGQGPQFIFQYYEEEERQRGNFPDRFSGHQFPNYSSELNVNALLLGDSALYLCASSLARGTGPSFGAGTRLSVL.

This clone was counted a few times. The chain employs TRBV20-1 and TRBJ1-5, with D perhaps matching TRBD1 (6 bases). V lost 5 bases, J lost 0 bases, and 11 bases lay in between. Germline V lookup: CDR1 DFQATT, CDR2 SNEGSKA (reference sequence). CDR3 length equals 14 residues. This CDR3 is CSAGGQNSNQPQHF. The DNA for the CDR3 is TGCAGTGCTGGTGGACAGAATAGCAATCAGCCCCAGCATTTT.

Written as DNA, the CDR3 is TGTGCCAGTAGTACAACTCTAGTTTCAGATACGCAGTATTTT. Its protein is CASSTTLVSDTQYF. V gene TRBV19 combines with J gene TRBJ2-3; D is unclear. V lost 4 bases and J lost 4, with 12 bases in between. Germline CDR1 reads LNHDA; CDR2 reads SQIVND (reference sequence). This CDR3 is 14 amino acids long.

The rearrangement joins TRBV18 to TRBJ1-2; D remains ambiguous. The CDR3 runs 13 residues. V gave up 4 bases and J gave up 2 bases, with 8 bases separating them. Germline CDR1 is KGHSH and CDR2 is LQKENI. As DNA, the CDR3 is TGTGCCAGCTCACAAGAAGCCAACTATGGCTACACCTTC. Its translation is CASSQEANYGYTF. The whole variable domain, remainder taken from reference TRBV18 and TRBJ1-2, is NAGVMQNPRHLVRRRGQEARLRCSPMKGHSHVYWYRQLPEEGLKFMVYLQKENIIDESGMPKERFSAEFPKEGPSILRIQQVVRGDSAAYFCASSQEANYGYTFGSGTRLTVV.

The CDR3: CASTLMGALNTEAFF. In DNA, the CDR3 is TGTGCCAGTACCCTGATGGGGGCCTTGAACACTGAAGCTTTCTTT. The genes are TRBV19 and TRBJ1-1; D is perhaps TRBD1 (6 bases). V lost 7 bases to trimming and J lost 0 bases, with 15 bases between them. The CDR3 consists of 15 residues. Germline V CDR1 and CDR2: LNHDA, SQIVND (reference sequence).

V gene TRBV3-1 (or the pseudogene TRBV3-2) combines with J gene TRBJ2-7; TRBD1 might be the D (6 bases). The CDR3 is 15 residues long. Trimming removed 4 bases at V and 2 bases at J, with 15 bases between. The germline V gene has CDR1 LGHDT and CDR2 YNNKEL (reference sequence). The CDR3 loop reads CASSPYGTPTYEQYF. The DNA for the CDR3 is TGTGCCAGCAGCCCCTACGGGACACCAACCTACGAGCAGTACTTC.

This sequence joins TRBV19 and TRBJ2-6, with TRBD1 matching 10 bases. This CDR3 is 17 amino acids long. V shed 3 bases and J 2 bases; nucleotides not matched to a gene: 4. Germline V gene lookup returns CDR1 LNHDA and CDR2 SQIVND (reference sequence). The CDR3 loop is CASSIWTGGPGANVLTF. CDR3 bases: TGTGCCAGTAGTATCTGGACAGGGGGACCTGGGGCCAACGTCCTGACTTTC.

This clone has a handful of counts. V gene TRBV7-9 combines with J gene TRBJ2-3; 7 nucleotides line up with TRBD2. With 5 bases clipped from V and 4 bases from J, the junction kept 9 bases outside the gene matches. The CDR3 extends over 15 amino acids. CDR1 is SEHNR and CDR2 is FQNEAQ in the germline V gene (reference sequence). CDR3 sequence reads: CASSIDSSGPDTQYF. CDR3 in DNA: TGTGCCAGCAGCATAGACAGTAGCGGGCCAGATACGCAGTATTTT. The whole variable domain, filled in from reference TRBV7-9 and TRBJ2-3, reads DTGVSQNPRHKITKRGQNVTFRCDPISEHNRLYWYRQTLGQGPEFLTYFQNEAQLEKSRLLSDRFSAERPKGSFSTLEIQRTEQGDSAMYLCASSIDSSGPDTQYFGPGTRLTVL.

This chain uses TRBV7-9 with TRBJ2-5; unclear D gene. Germline V lookup: CDR1 SEHNR, CDR2 FQNEAQ (reference sequence). The CDR3 sequence is 13 residues long. The ends were cut back, 1 base at V and 3 bases at J, with 6 bases in the middle. The CDR3 is CASSLGQEETQYF. The CDR3 DNA is TGTGCCAGCAGCTTAGGGCAAGAAGAGACCCAGTACTTC.

The CDR3 loop is CASSQTGQSYNEQFF. CDR3 sequence (DNA): TGTGCCAGCAGCCAGACGGGACAATCCTACAATGAGCAGTTCTTC. V and J are TRBV3-1 (or the pseudogene TRBV3-2) and TRBJ2-1, with a possible D match to TRBD1 (6 bases). Germline assignment: CDR1 LGHDT and CDR2 YNNKEL (reference sequence). Trimming removed 3 bases from V and 1 base from J, with 10 bases in between. This CDR3 comprises 15 residues.

This chain uses TRBV28 with TRBJ1-2; 7 bases map to TRBD1. The CDR3 has 15 residues. V lost 5 bases and J lost 4; bases outside the gene matches: 10. CDR1 MDHEN and CDR2 SYDVKM come from the germline V gene. The chain's CDR3 is CASSQTMGQSYGYTF. For the CDR3, the DNA is TGTGCCAGCAGTCAGACAATGGGACAGAGCTATGGCTACACCTTC.

The rearrangement joins TRBV19 to TRBJ1-6; 10 bases agree with TRBD1. V lost 4 bases, J lost 5 bases, and 5 bases stayed unmatched. Germline V lookup: CDR1 LNHDA, CDR2 SQIVND (reference sequence). This CDR3 has 16 residues. CDR3 in DNA: TGTGCCAGTAGTACGACAGGGGGCAGTAATAATTCACCCCTCCACTTT. Translation gives CASSTTGGSNNSPLHF.

The chain uses TRBV9 and TRBJ2-1; TRBD2 matches at 12 bases. With V trimmed by 3 bases and J by 6 bases, 4 bases remained unmatched. Looked up from germline, CDR1 is SGDLS and CDR2 is YYNGEE. CDR3 length: 15 amino acids. The CDR3 sequence is CASSGGLAGLNEQFF. CDR3 in DNA: TGTGCCAGCAGCGGGGGACTAGCGGGCCTCAATGAGCAGTTCTTC.

The chain has TRBV7-9 and TRBJ1-1; no firm D call. Germline CDR1 is SEHNR and CDR2 is FQNEAQ (reference sequence). Trimming removed 2 bases at V and 7 bases at J, with 2 bases between. The CDR3 spans 10 residues. CDR3 sequence: CASSLYEAFF. The CDR3 nucleotides are TGTGCCAGCAGCTTATATGAAGCTTTCTTT.

The rearrangement joins TRBV4-1 to TRBJ2-7; 11 nucleotides line up with TRBD2. Per germline, CDR1 MGHRA and CDR2 YSYEKL. The V segment lost 1 base and the J segment 0 bases; nucleotides outside the gene matches: 14. The CDR3 consists of 20 residues. CDR3 residues: CASSQASGTSGSPTSYEQYF. In DNA form, the CDR3 reads TGCGCCAGCAGCCAAGCCTCCGGGACTAGCGGTTCCCCTACCTCCTACGAGCAGTACTTC.

The V gene is TRBV5-6, the J gene TRBJ2-2; 9 positions match TRBD1. The CDR3 contains 15 residues. Germline trimming cut 3 bases from V and 4 bases from J; bases unmatched to any gene: 4. Germline CDR1 and CDR2: SGHDT and YYEEEE. CDR3 in DNA: TGTGCCAGCAGCTGGGGACAGGGAATCACCGGGGAGCTGTTTTTT. It specifies CASSWGQGITGELFF.

This clone was detected once. This chain links TRBV19 with TRBJ2-4, with 8 bases lining up with TRBD2. This CDR3 contains 17 residues. Looked up from germline, CDR1 is LNHDA and CDR2 is SQIVND (reference sequence). With V trimmed by 6 bases and J by 0 bases, 10 bases remained unmatched. The CDR3 region is CASSRPTSGGAKNIQYF. The DNA of the CDR3 is TGTGCCAGTAGCCGACCCACTAGCGGAGGAGCCAAAAACATTCAGTACTTC.

The V gene is TRBV28, the J gene TRBJ2-7; 7 bases are a match to TRBD2. Per the germline V gene, CDR1 is MDHEN and CDR2 is SYDVKM. The CDR3 is made up of 16 amino acids. V shed 6 bases, J shed 0 bases, and the junction held 11 bases outside the gene matches. The CDR3 region is CASSPNQGLFSYEQYF. As DNA, the CDR3 is TGTGCCAGCAGCCCTAACCAGGGACTATTCTCCTACGAGCAGTACTTC.

This chain joins TRBV6-5 and TRBJ2-7, with 10 bases matching TRBD2. The CDR3 is 15 residues long. Germline lookup yields CDR1 MNHEY and CDR2 SVGAGI. Germline trimming cut 4 bases from V and 4 bases from J; bases unmatched to any gene: 7. CDR3 in amino acids: CASSSLAGVSYEQYF. Here the CDR3 DNA reads TGTGCCAGCAGTTCCCTAGCGGGAGTAAGTTACGAGCAGTACTTC.